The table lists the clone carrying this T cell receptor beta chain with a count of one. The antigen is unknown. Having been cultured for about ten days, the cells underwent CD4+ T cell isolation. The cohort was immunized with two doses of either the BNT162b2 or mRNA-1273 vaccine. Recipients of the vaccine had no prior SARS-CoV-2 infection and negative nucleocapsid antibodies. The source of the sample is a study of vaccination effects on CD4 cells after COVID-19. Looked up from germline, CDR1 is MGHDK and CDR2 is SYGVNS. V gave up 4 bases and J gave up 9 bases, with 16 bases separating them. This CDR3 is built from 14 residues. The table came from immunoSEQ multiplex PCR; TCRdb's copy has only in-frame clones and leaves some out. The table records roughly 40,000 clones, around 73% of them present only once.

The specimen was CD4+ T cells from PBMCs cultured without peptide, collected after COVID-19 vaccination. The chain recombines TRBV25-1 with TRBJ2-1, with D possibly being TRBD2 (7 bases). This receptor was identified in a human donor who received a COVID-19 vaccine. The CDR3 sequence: CASSAWGGGVEQFF. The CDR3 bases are TGTGCCAGCAGTGCCTGGGGAGGGGGTGTTGAGCAGTTCTTC. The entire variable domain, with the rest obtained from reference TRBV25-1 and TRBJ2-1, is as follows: EADIYQTPRYLVIGTGKKITLECSQTMGHDKMYWYQQDPGMELHLIHYSYGVNSTEKGDLSSESTVSRIRTEHFPLTLESARPSHTSQYLCASSAWGGGVEQFFGPGTRLTVL.